A selection of T cell receptor beta chains follows, all from one sample in a study of T-cell reconstitution after alpha-beta-depleted transplantation in children. TCRdb analysed the PCR reads with MiXCR anew, one entry per CDR3 protein. This repertoire shows roughly 420,000 distinct CDR3 sequences, 15% to 20% found once; its top ten account for around 28%. The starting material was PBMCs, mostly from graft donor cells, obtained 360 days after TCRalphabeta/CD19-depleted stem cell transplant. Receptors originate from a boy in the first two years of life who had a stem cell transplant for Wiskott-Aldrich syndrome, so the T cells may come from the graft donor. CDR3s include the opening cysteine and the closing phenylalanine or tryptophan. The order of the fields is clone size, V gene, D gene, J gene, CDR3 protein, CDR3 DNA. The D gene is left open where the match is weak. The size field is filled for only some rows; it gives once, few, many or a size class.

>-|TRBV11-2|-|TRBJ2-7
CASSYLLVVGEQYF
TGTGCCAGCAGTTACCTGCTGGTCGTAGGCGAGCAGTACTTC
>few|TRBV5-1|-|TRBJ2-1
CASSFVGEPGEQFF
TGCGCCAGCAGCTTCGTGGGGGAACCGGGAGAGCAGTTCTTC
>few|TRBV5-1|TRBD2|TRBJ2-3
CASSLGTSLMATQYF
TGCGCCAGCAGCTTGGGGACTAGCTTAATGGCTACGCAGTATTTT
>few|TRBV20-1|-|TRBJ2-1
CSAIHNEQFF
TGCAGTGCTATACACAATGAGCAGTTCTTC
>few|TRBV7-2|-|TRBJ1-5
CASSPRGAHQPQHF
TGTGCCAGCAGCCCCCGGGGGGCCCATCAGCCCCAGCATTTT
>few|TRBV7-2|TRBD2|TRBJ2-1
CASRLASGRRSNEQFF
TGTGCCAGCAGGTTGGCTAGCGGGAGGAGGTCTAATGAGCAGTTCTTC
>-|TRBV12-3/TRBV12-4|-|TRBJ2-7
CASSLTQGIREQYF
TGTGCCAGCAGTTTGACCCAGGGGATAAGGGAGCAGTACTTC
>-|TRBV20-1|-|TRBJ1-4
CSALKGRETATNEKLFF
TGCAGTGCTCTAAAGGGCAGGGAGACGGCAACTAATGAAAAACTGTTTTTT
>-|TRBV2|-|TRBJ2-3
CASRETDTQYF
TGTGCCAGCAGGGAGACAGATACGCAGTATTTT
>few|TRBV18|-|TRBJ1-1
CASSLLLRPVGMNTEAFF
TGTGCCAGCTCACTGCTTCTGCGACCCGTGGGCATGAACACTGAAGCTTTCTTT
>few|TRBV20-1|TRBD2|TRBJ2-7
CSARETSGTIYEQYF
TGCAGTGCTAGGGAGACTAGCGGGACGATTTACGAGCAGTACTTC
>many|TRBV7-8|-|TRBJ2-1
CASSLGLFNEQFF
TGTGCCAGCAGCTTAGGCCTGTTCAATGAGCAGTTCTTC
>-|TRBV7-2|TRBD2|TRBJ2-7
CASSSSGSIQYF
TGTGCCAGCAGCTCTAGCGGGTCGATACAGTACTTC
>many|TRBV5-1|TRBD2|TRBJ2-1
CASSWGTSGRANNEQFF
TGCGCCAGCAGCTGGGGGACTAGCGGGAGGGCCAACAATGAGCAGTTCTTC
>-|TRBV5-6|-|TRBJ2-3
CASSLEMRRGLRTDTQYF
TGTGCCAGCAGCTTGGAAATGAGACGGGGGCTACGCACAGATACGCAGTATTTT
>-|TRBV7-8|-|TRBJ2-1
CASSLARINGDEQFF
TGTGCCAGCAGCTTAGCGCGGATCAACGGCGATGAGCAGTTCTTC
>-|TRBV4-1|TRBD1|TRBJ1-6
CASSQPDRDNSPLHF
TGCGCCAGCAGCCAACCTGACAGGGATAATTCACCCCTCCACTTT
>-|TRBV10-3|-|TRBJ2-4
CAISESNQGLAKNIQYF
TGTGCCATCAGTGAGTCGAATCAGGGGCTGGCCAAAAACATTCAGTACTTC
>few|TRBV27|-|TRBJ2-4
CASRPNYRVAKNIQYF
TGTGCCAGCAGGCCCAATTACAGGGTAGCCAAAAACATTCAGTACTTC
>few|TRBV27|-|TRBJ2-1
CASTGIGSWEQFF
TGTGCGAGCACGGGGATCGGGAGTTGGGAGCAGTTCTTC
>-|TRBV27|TRBD1|TRBJ1-5
CASSPRDRYQPQHF
TGTGCCAGCAGTCCCCGGGACAGATATCAGCCCCAGCATTTT
>few|TRBV11-3|-|TRBJ2-3
CASSLGHTDTQYF
TGTGCCAGCAGCTTAGGTCACACAGATACGCAGTATTTT
>few|TRBV29-1|-|TRBJ2-3
CSVVTGDHTDTQYF
TGCAGCGTTGTCACTGGGGACCACACAGATACGCAGTATTTT
>few|TRBV20-1|-|TRBJ2-7
CSARVGLRGEQYF
TGCAGTGCTAGAGTTGGACTTCGCGGCGAGCAGTACTTC
>-|TRBV7-8|-|TRBJ2-3
CASSLELEGAQYF
TGTGCCAGCAGCTTAGAACTAGAAGGAGCACAGTATTTT
>few|TRBV4-3|TRBD2|TRBJ2-3
CASSQEWTSGAGTDTQYF
TGCGCCAGCAGCCAAGAATGGACTAGCGGAGCCGGCACAGATACGCAGTATTTT
>-|TRBV19|TRBD2|TRBJ2-3
CASSRLAGDLADTQYF
TGTGCCAGTAGCCGACTAGCGGGAGATCTCGCAGATACGCAGTATTTT
>-|TRBV5-1|TRBD2|TRBJ2-7
CASSSLAGEKNEQYF
TGCGCCAGCAGCTCGTTAGCGGGAGAGAAGAACGAGCAGTACTTC
>-|TRBV6-5|TRBD2|TRBJ2-7
CASSYKPRGDYEQYF
TGTGCCAGCAGTTATAAGCCGCGGGGGGATTACGAGCAGTACTTC
>-|TRBV7-6|TRBD2|TRBJ2-3
CASSPTRTSGYTDTQYF
TGTGCCAGCAGCCCGACCCGGACTAGCGGCTACACAGATACGCAGTATTTT
>few|TRBV12-3/TRBV12-4|-|TRBJ1-2
CASSPWGVGTGGKTF
-
>-|TRBV20-1|-|TRBJ2-3
CSARAGTDTQYF
TGCAGTGCTAGGGCCGGCACAGATACGCAGTATTTT
>few|TRBV20-1|TRBD2|TRBJ2-4
CSARDSGTSGKAKNIQYF
TGCAGTGCTAGAGATTCAGGGACTAGCGGGAAGGCCAAAAACATTCAGTACTTC
>many|TRBV3-1|-|TRBJ2-7
CASSHPTGRSYEQYF
TGTGCCAGCAGCCACCCTACAGGACGCTCCTACGAGCAGTACTTC
>-|TRBV27|TRBD1|TRBJ2-4
CASSPGQGAQYF
TGTGCCAGCAGTCCGGGACAGGGAGCTCAGTACTTC
>few|TRBV28|-|TRBJ2-1
CASSSAGFYNEQFF
TGTGCCAGCAGTTCGGCGGGGTTCTACAATGAGCAGTTCTTC
>few|TRBV28|-|TRBJ2-1
CASSRTRTQYRYNEQFF
TGTGCCAGCAGTAGAACCCGTACACAGTATAGATACAATGAGCAGTTCTTC
>-|TRBV11-2|-|TRBJ1-2
CASSSREGYTF
TGTGCCAGCAGCTCTAGGGAGGGCTACACCTTC
>few|TRBV6-5|TRBD2|TRBJ2-1
CASSLGLRQFF
TGTGCCAGCAGTCTGGGACTAAGGCAGTTCTTC
>-|TRBV12-3/TRBV12-4|-|TRBJ2-3
CASSLVGTLYTQYF
TGTGCCAGCAGTTTAGTTGGGACTCTATATACGCAGTATTTT
>-|TRBV6-1|TRBD1|TRBJ2-7
CASSGWTGEQYF
TGTGCCAGCAGTGGATGGACAGGCGAGCAGTACTTC
>-|TRBV3-1|TRBD2|TRBJ2-5
CASSQDLASGRGKTQYF
TGTGCCAGCAGCCAAGATTTGGCTAGCGGGCGGGGGAAGACCCAGTACTTC
>-|TRBV5-6|TRBD1|TRBJ2-1
CASSLLRQGPYNEQFF
TGTGCCAGCAGCTTGCTGCGACAGGGCCCCTACAATGAGCAGTTCTTC
>-|TRBV7-9|TRBD2|TRBJ2-7
CASSSSIRTSITYEQYF
TGTGCCAGCAGCTCCTCTATTCGGACTAGCATTACCTACGAGCAGTACTTC
>few|TRBV29-1|TRBD1|TRBJ2-5
CSVYLTGTQETQYF
TGCAGCGTTTACCTGACAGGGACGCAAGAGACCCAGTACTTC
>many|TRBV24-1|-|TRBJ2-1
CATSDDNRVGSYNEQFF
TGTGCCACCAGTGATGACAACAGGGTGGGCTCCTACAATGAGCAGTTCTTC
>few|TRBV6-5|-|TRBJ2-2
CASSYSKALDRNTGELFF
TGTGCCAGCAGTTACTCGAAGGCCCTAGATCGGAACACCGGGGAGCTGTTTTTT
>-|TRBV4-3|-|TRBJ2-1
CASSQDTGPRNEQFF
TGCGCCAGCAGCCAAGATACCGGACCTAGGAATGAGCAGTTCTTC
>-|TRBV7-9|TRBD2|TRBJ2-2
CASSRTSGATGELFF
TGTGCCAGCAGCCGGACTAGCGGGGCAACCGGGGAGCTGTTTTTT
>few|TRBV12-3/TRBV12-4|TRBD2|TRBJ2-7
CASSPFVRGRDHYEQYF
TGTGCCAGCAGTCCCTTCGTTCGAGGGAGGGACCATTACGAGCAGTACTTC
>-|TRBV7-8|-|TRBJ2-3
CASSGGNTQYF
TGTGCCAGCAGCGGGGGGAATACGCAGTATTTT
>few|TRBV20-1|TRBD2|TRBJ2-3
CSDLASGKVDTQYF
TGCAGTGATTTGGCTAGCGGGAAGGTAGATACGCAGTATTTT
>few|TRBV5-1|TRBD1|TRBJ1-6
CASSRGTGSLSSYNSPLHF
TGCGCCAGCAGCAGAGGGACAGGAAGCTTGAGCTCCTATAATTCACCCCTCCACTTT
>-|TRBV2|-|TRBJ2-3
CASSVTIFTDTQYF
TGTGCCAGCAGTGTCACAATTTTCACAGATACGCAGTATTTT
>-|TRBV9|TRBD2|TRBJ2-1
CASGTSGQEQFF
TGTGCCAGCGGGACTAGCGGGCAAGAGCAGTTCTTC
>few|TRBV29-1|-|TRBJ2-7
CSVKGPSYEQYF
TGCAGCGTTAAAGGGCCGAGCTACGAGCAGTACTTC
>-|TRBV5-5|-|TRBJ2-1
CASSPRPYGDEQFF
TGTGCCAGCAGCCCCAGGCCCTACGGAGATGAGCAGTTCTTC
>-|TRBV20-1|TRBD2|TRBJ2-1
CSARGREGFYNEQFF
TGCAGTGCTAGGGGCAGGGAGGGGTTTTACAATGAGCAGTTCTTC